This T cell receptor beta chain was found in a study of shared clonotypes between healthy human individuals. At the level of the study: A few men and two women, aged 18 to 49, were donors.

A word on this clone: Other DNA sequences from this sample encode an identical CDR3 as well.

Naivety among CD8 cells was defined by CD45RO negativity and positive CCR7 selection, thereby excluding terminally differentiated effector memory CD45RA+ cells. The assay used deep level. Some clones are missing from TCRdb's copy, which holds only in-frame ones; the method was immunoSEQ multiplex PCR. Of around 2,000,000 clones in the sample, 85% to 95% were seen once. With 1 base removed from V and 5 bases from J, the gap between germline ends came to 8 bases. This CDR3 has 13 residues. Germline V gene data show CDR1 as PRHDT and CDR2 as FYEKMQ (reference sequence). Sequencing was performed on naive CD8+ T cells sorted from blood. The receptor comes from a man between 18 and 35 years old in good health. The V and J genes are TRBV13 and TRBJ1-2; D not resolved. DNA of the CDR3: TGTGCCAGCAGCTTAGACAGAGGGTATGGCTACACCTTC. It codes for CASSLDRGYGYTF.